The 30 T cell receptor beta chains given below trace back to one sample, sequenced in a study of T-cell memory formation after mild COVID-19. TCRdb redid the calling of the 5' RACE reads with MiXCR, one entry per CDR3 protein. The data hold 300,000 to 350,000 distinct CDR3 sequences, with over 11% observed a single time. Sequencing used PBMCs or a T cell subset sorted from them (not recorded which). These receptors were collected from a man aged 18 to 30 who had mild COVID-19 (a few samples of this study predate the infection). Cell type and time point are not known.

This clonotype was seen only a few times. The CDR3 spells CASRGLISNQPQHF. CDR3 bases: TGTGCCAGCAGAGGACTGATTAGCAATCAGCCCCAGCATTTT. V usage is TRBV6-5 and J usage is TRBJ1-5; no firm D call. The V end was cut by 6 bases, the J end by 0 bases, with 9 bases between. The CDR3 runs to 14 residues. Germline assignment: CDR1 MNHEY and CDR2 SVGAGI.

The J gene is TRBJ1-1, the V gene TRBV6-5; 7 bases line up with TRBD1. Unmatched junction bases numbered 13, after V lost 6 bases and J lost 6 bases. Germline V lookup: CDR1 MNHEY, CDR2 SVGAGI. This CDR3 is 15 amino acids long. The CDR3 is CASRPTQGMRAEAFF. DNA for the CDR3: TGTGCCAGCAGGCCCACACAGGGGATGCGCGCTGAAGCTTTCTTT.

For the CDR3, the DNA is TGCAGTGCTAGAGGGGTACTAGCGAGTTGGGATACGCAGTATTTT. Translating it yields CSARGVLASWDTQYF. This chain joins TRBV20-1 and TRBJ2-3; the match to TRBD2 covers 7 bases. J was trimmed by 6 bases and V by 1 base; bases with no gene match: 10. The CDR3 is made up of 15 amino acids. Germline CDR1 and CDR2: DFQATT and SNEGSKA (reference sequence).

This clonotype has a handful of counts. The gene calls are TRBV6-5 and TRBJ1-6; no firm D call. Germline V gene sequence: CDR1 MNHEY, CDR2 SVGAGI. V lost 8 bases and J lost 7, with 12 bases in between. This CDR3 region has 13 residues. CDR3 sequence (DNA): TGTGCCAGCTCCGCCCCGGGAAATTCACCCCTCCACTTT. It specifies CASSAPGNSPLHF.

This clonotype has ten or more counts. This chain links TRBV29-1 with TRBJ2-7; D is perhaps TRBD1 (6 bases). Trimming pared 7 bases from V and 1 base from J, leaving 17 bases between. CDR3 length equals 14 residues. CDR1 and CDR2 from the germline V gene are SQVTM and ANQGSEA. In nucleotides, the CDR3 is TGCAGCGGTATACAGGACAGCCCTTCCTACGAGCAGTACTTC. Protein product: CSGIQDSPSYEQYF.

The sample holds a few counts of this clonotype. V gene TRBV7-8 combines with J gene TRBJ1-5; no reliable D call. Germline values: CDR1 SGHVS, CDR2 FQNEAQ. This CDR3 spans 14 amino acids. The V and J ends lost 5 bases and 5 bases respectively, with 13 bases between them. DNA of the CDR3: TGTGCCAGCAGCCGCCGGGCCATCGATCAGCCCCAGCATTTT. As protein: CASSRRAIDQPQHF.

V gene TRBV9 combines with J gene TRBJ2-3; 9 bases fit TRBD1. V was clipped by 3 bases and J by 3 bases; unmatched bases: 11. The CDR3 has 17 residues. The germline V gene has CDR1 SGDLS and CDR2 YYNGEE. This chain's CDR3 is CASSAMTGGFGTDTQYF. CDR3 coding DNA: TGTGCCAGCAGCGCGATGACAGGGGGGTTCGGAACAGATACGCAGTATTTT.

CDR3 DNA sequence: TGCAGCGTTATGGCCCGGTTAACCTACGAGCAGTACTTC. Translated, it gives CSVMARLTYEQYF. V is TRBV29-1 and J is TRBJ2-7; D remains unclear. The CDR3 spans 13 residues. V shed 5 bases and J shed 2 bases, with 13 bases lying between them. Germline CDR1 and CDR2: SQVTM and ANQGSEA.

This sequence joins TRBV6-5 and TRBJ1-2; D gene uncertain. CDR1 MNHEY and CDR2 SVGAGI come from the germline V gene. This CDR3 is 18 amino acids long. V gave up 0 bases and J gave up 2 bases, with 19 bases separating them. CDR3 loop: CASSYSPPAGERNYGYTF. The CDR3 DNA sequence: TGTGCCAGCAGTTACTCCCCCCCCGCCGGAGAACGCAACTATGGCTACACCTTC.

The genes are TRBV6-1 and TRBJ1-1; D remains unclear. The V end lost 1 base, the J end lost 3 bases, and 6 bases lay between the germline ends. The CDR3 has 13 residues. Germline V lookup: CDR1 MNHNS, CDR2 SASEGT. The CDR3 here is CASSEDGDTEAFF. The CDR3 region has the DNA TGTGCCAGCAGTGAAGACGGGGACACTGAAGCTTTCTTT.

V gene TRBV2 combines with J gene TRBJ1-5, with TRBD1 identical over 7 bases. The CDR3 sequence is 16 residues long. CDR1 SNHLY and CDR2 FYNNEI come from the germline V gene. J lost 7 bases, V lost 2 bases, and 11 bases had no gene match. CDR3 DNA sequence: TGTGCCAGCAGTGAATTAGGGACAGCCTCGAGGCAGCCCCAGCATTTT. This translates into CASSELGTASRQPQHF.

This clonotype was seen more than once but under ten times. This chain links TRBV12-3 or TRBV12-4 with TRBJ1-1, with no clear D. This CDR3 is built from 11 residues. Trimming cost V 6 bases and J 7 bases, with 9 bases left between them. Here the CDR3 reads CASSPGSEAFF. In nucleotides, the CDR3 is TGTGCCAGCAGCCCCGGTAGTGAAGCTTTCTTT.

The rearrangement uses TRBV29-1 and TRBJ2-5; TRBD1 is a possible D gene (5 bases). Germline V gene lookup returns CDR1 SQVTM and CDR2 ANQGSEA. Trimming stripped 4 bases from V and 5 bases from J, with 8 bases between. This CDR3 is built from 11 residues. The CDR3 sequence: CSVVKGETQYF. CDR3 nucleotides: TGCAGCGTTGTCAAGGGGGAGACCCAGTACTTC.

This clonotype was seen repeatedly, ten times or more. This rearrangement joins TRBV19 to TRBJ1-5; the D is unclear. V shed 3 bases and J shed 6 bases, with 18 bases lying between them. There are 16 residues in the CDR3. The germline gives CDR1 LNHDA, CDR2 SQIVND (reference sequence). DNA of the CDR3: TGTGCCAGTAGTATCCGAGCGGAGTCCTCCAGTCAGCCCCAGCATTTT. It yields the protein CASSIRAESSSQPQHF.

This clonotype was seen a few times. V gene TRBV7-2 combines with J gene TRBJ2-3; 9 bases are shared with TRBD2. Per germline, CDR1 SGHTA and CDR2 FQGNSA. CDR3 length equals 18 residues. The V gene end was trimmed by 5 bases and the J gene end by 2 bases; junction bases not matched to a gene: 14. The CDR3 loop reads CASSPHGLARRNTDTQYF. In DNA, the CDR3 is TGTGCCAGCAGCCCCCATGGACTAGCGAGGAGGAACACAGATACGCAGTATTTT.

The V and J genes are TRBV9 and TRBJ1-3, with D unclear. The CDR3 is 15 amino acids. V lost 0 bases and J 3 bases, leaving 10 bases between the germline ends. CDR1 and CDR2 from the germline V gene are SGDLS and YYNGEE. The CDR3 loop is CASSVGEGFGNTIYF. CDR3 DNA sequence: TGTGCCAGCAGCGTAGGTGAAGGTTTTGGAAACACCATATATTTT. Full variable domain (remainder filled in from reference TRBV9 and TRBJ1-3): DSGVTQTPKHLITATGQRVTLRCSPRSGDLSVYWYQQSLDQGLQFLIQYYNGEERAKGNILERFSAQQFPDLHSELNLSSLELGDSALYFCASSVGEGFGNTIYFGEGSWLTVV.

CDR3 coding DNA: TGTGCCAGCAGCGCTTACTCCGGGACAATTATATCCGGGGAGCTGTTTTTT. Translated, it gives CASSAYSGTIISGELFF. This chain joins TRBV9 and TRBJ2-2; tentative D call: TRBD1 (6 bases). The V gene's germline CDR1 is SGDLS and CDR2 YYNGEE. CDR3 length: 17 amino acids. Trimming took off 3 bases at V and 6 bases at J, with 21 bases between the two ends.

The chain couples TRBV6-6 to TRBJ2-7; the D is unclear. The V end was cut by 11 bases, the J end by 3 bases, with 14 bases between. The length of the CDR3 is 12 residues. Germline-derived CDR1 and CDR2 are MNHNY and SVGAGI (reference sequence). Written as DNA, the CDR3 is TGTGCCCCCCAAGCGCCGTTCTACGAGCAGTACTTC. Protein: CAPQAPFYEQYF.

This clonotype was counted only a few times. The chain employs TRBV6-2 or TRBV6-3 and TRBJ2-3, with 9 bases aligning to TRBD2. Trimming cost V 2 bases and J 3 bases; bases outside gene matches: 6. The CDR3 covers 16 residues. The V gene's germline CDR1 is MNHEY and CDR2 SVGEGT. As DNA, the CDR3 is TGTGCCAGCAGTTACGGGGCTAGCGGGGCGACAGATACGCAGTATTTT. As protein: CASSYGASGATDTQYF.

The J gene is TRBJ2-5, the V gene TRBV10-3; no definite D call. Germline CDR1 ENHRY, CDR2 SYGVKD. Trimming left V 6 bases short and J 4 bases short, with 12 bases between. The CDR3 extends over 13 amino acids. CDR3 region: CAISREPRETQYF. CDR3 bases: TGTGCCATCAGCAGAGAGCCAAGAGAGACCCAGTACTTC.

The rearrangement joins TRBV7-9 to TRBJ1-1, with 9 bases that match TRBD1. V lost 9 bases to trimming and J lost 5 bases; unmatched junction nucleotides: 16. This CDR3 contains 16 residues. CDR1 is SEHNR and CDR2 is FQNEAQ in the germline V gene (reference sequence). The DNA of the CDR3 is TGTGCCAGGGGGGTACTAGACCGGGACAGGGAGACTGAAGCTTTCTTT. Its translation is CARGVLDRDRETEAFF.

This clonotype was seen at least ten times. CDR3 DNA: TGTGCCAGCAGCGGGGACCGCCGCTCCTACGAGCAGTACTTC. Translated, it gives CASSGDRRSYEQYF. V and J are TRBV7-9 and TRBJ2-7; D could derive from TRBD1 or TRBD2 (5 bases each). CDR3 length equals 14 residues. V gave up 5 bases and J gave up 0 bases, with 11 bases separating them. CDR1 is SEHNR and CDR2 is FQNEAQ in the germline V gene (reference sequence).

This clonotype came up a few times. The V and J genes are TRBV6-1 and TRBJ2-4; 7 nucleotides agree with TRBD1. Germline loops: CDR1 MNHNS, CDR2 SASEGT. The CDR3 is 16 residues long. V dropped 4 bases and J dropped 0; count of bases not matched to a gene: 6. As DNA, the CDR3 is TGTGCCAGCAGTGGACAGGGCTATGGAGCCAAAAACATTCAGTACTTC. It is translated as CASSGQGYGAKNIQYF.

This clonotype was seen a handful of times. The V and J genes are TRBV7-2 and TRBJ2-4, with D maybe TRBD1 (6 bases). Germline V gene data show CDR1 as SGHTA and CDR2 as FQGNSA. The CDR3 runs 15 residues. Trimming took 3 bases from V and 6 from J, leaving 15 bases between them. The CDR3 here is CASSFGVGAGNIQYF. The CDR3 DNA sequence: TGTGCCAGCAGCTTCGGCGTGGGGGCCGGAAACATTCAGTACTTC.

The rearrangement joins TRBV29-1 to TRBJ1-1; D gene ambiguous. V lost 4 bases and J lost 0, with 9 bases in between. The CDR3 runs 13 residues. CDR1 is SQVTM and CDR2 is ANQGSEA in the germline V gene. This chain's CDR3 is CSVVRTMNTEAFF. As DNA, the CDR3 is TGCAGCGTTGTCAGAACCATGAACACTGAAGCTTTCTTT.

The chain couples TRBV20-1 to TRBJ1-2; D might be TRBD1 (6 bases). Germline CDR1 DFQATT, CDR2 SNEGSKA (reference sequence). Trimming stripped 5 bases from V and 6 bases from J, with 16 bases between. This CDR3 contains 13 residues. CDR3 nucleotide sequence: TGCAGTGCTCGGAGCCGGGGGCTGGATGGCTACACCTTC. Its translation: CSARSRGLDGYTF.

The chain combines TRBV7-2 with TRBJ2-7, with D tentatively TRBD2 (7 bases). Germline V gene data show CDR1 as SGHTA and CDR2 as FQGNSA. The CDR3 sequence is 11 residues long. Trimming removed 4 bases at V and 9 bases at J, with 10 bases between. CDR3 protein: CASSSGGPQYV. The CDR3 DNA follows: TGTGCCAGCAGCTCGGGGGGCCCGCAGTACGTC.

This clonotype was detected a few times. This chain connects TRBV10-2 to TRBJ2-7; no firm D call. There are 13 residues in the CDR3. Germline CDR1 reads WSHSY; CDR2 reads SAAADI. The V gene lost 7 bases and the J gene lost 2 bases, with 12 bases spanning the gap. CDR3 bases: TGCGCCAGCATGAAGCCGATAACCTACGAGCAGTACTTC. Its protein is CASMKPITYEQYF.

The chain combines TRBV6-2 or TRBV6-3 with TRBJ2-3; TRBD1 aligns across 9 bases. The CDR3 spans 18 residues. From germline, CDR1 is MNHEY and CDR2 SVGEGT. Trimming removed 7 bases from V and 2 bases from J; junction bases left unmatched: 16. CDR3 sequence: CASTKQGAADLFTDTQYF. As DNA, the CDR3 is TGTGCCAGCACTAAACAGGGGGCCGCAGACCTCTTCACAGATACGCAGTATTTT.

This clonotype was seen only once. This chain uses TRBV7-2 with TRBJ2-7; tentative D call: TRBD1 (6 bases). CDR3 length equals 16 residues. Germline V gene lookup returns CDR1 SGHTA and CDR2 FQGNSA. V lost 1 base and J 2 bases, leaving 15 bases between the germline ends. CDR3 DNA: TGTGCCAGCAGCTTAGGGGACACCGCCGTGGCCTACGAGCAGTACTTC. As protein: CASSLGDTAVAYEQYF.